The present T cell receptor beta chain was sequenced within a study of blood T cell repertoires in COVID-19. Across the study: PBMCs, B-cell-depleted T cells, or T cells provided the cDNA or gDNA that made up the material.

This CDR3 has 17 amino acids. Trimming took 1 base from V and 8 from J; bases not matched to a gene: 9. Germline loops: CDR1 MNHEY, CDR2 SMNVEV (reference sequence). Authors' analysis steps: Estimates of nucleated cell counts were drawn from the amplification of reference gene primers. TCRdb's copy holds only in-frame clones and misses some; the assay was immunoSEQ multiplex PCR. Clonal size and the V and J genes are those of that table, whereas D and trimming came from the DNA. This table holds more than 200,000 clones, approximately 83% found once. The sequence was collected from a man aged 45-65 years with active or convalescent COVID-19. V gene TRBV27 combines with J gene TRBJ1-6; 9 positions agree with TRBD1. Source material: peripheral blood. The CDR3 protein is CASSLWGGGTGYSPLHF. CDR3 sequence (DNA): TGTGCCAGCAGTTTATGGGGAGGGGGGACAGGGTATTCACCCCTCCACTTT.